These 3 T cell receptor beta chains were sequenced from one sample in a study of T cells in localized non-small cell lung cancer. The method was immunoSEQ multiplex PCR; TCRdb's version includes in-frame clones alone and lacks a portion of them. The table shows about 43,000 clones, with 75% to 95% occurring only once. Here the sequenced sample was PBMCs, taken before any cancer treatment. These receptors were taken from a woman aged 40-69 years with stage II lung adenocarcinoma.

This clone was recorded once. The J gene is TRBJ1-2, the V gene TRBV15, with 8 bases matching TRBD1. The CDR3 is made up of 15 amino acids. The V gene's germline CDR1 is LNHNV and CDR2 YYDKDF (reference sequence). V was clipped by 1 base and J by 6 bases; unmatched bases: 7. The CDR3 loop reads CATSRVPGQADGYTF. The CDR3 bases are TGTGCCACCAGCAGAGTTCCGGGACAGGCTGATGGCTACACCTTC.

The genes are TRBV5-6 and TRBJ2-5, with 10 nucleotides matching TRBD1. The germline V gene encodes CDR1 SGHDT and CDR2 YYEEEE. The CDR3 sequence is 16 residues long. V gave up 1 base and J gave up 1 base; unmatched junction bases: 4. CDR3 protein: CASSLWTGGGQETQYF. In DNA form, the CDR3 reads TGTGCCAGCAGCTTGTGGACAGGGGGAGGCCAAGAGACCCAGTACTTC.

The chain uses TRBV5-1 and TRBJ1-5; TRBD1 agrees at 8 bases. This CDR3 comprises 15 residues. Trimming took 0 bases from V and 6 from J; bases not matched to a gene: 5. Germline CDR1 SGHRS, CDR2 YFSETQ. Here the CDR3 reads CASSLEAGGFQPQHF. The CDR3 DNA is TGCGCCAGCAGCTTGGAGGCAGGGGGCTTTCAGCCCCAGCATTTT.